This T cell receptor beta chain was recorded in a study of CD8 T cells in Susac syndrome. This CDR3 spans 16 amino acids. CDR1 is LGHNA, CDR2 YSLEER, per germline. V gave up 1 base and J gave up 5 bases, with 17 bases separating them. The table lists this clonotype with a count of one. Its antigen remains unidentified. It was with random hexamers that roughly 0.5 to 1 ug RNA was reverse transcribed. Amplification of TCR beta CDR3 used immunoSEQ multiplex PCR across 54 Vbeta and 13 Jbeta. TCRdb independently ran MiXCR on the immunoSEQ multiplex PCR reads; one entry per CDR3 protein. The data hold about 180,000 distinct CDR3 sequences, with approximately 94% observed a single time. Study-wide findings and caveats: The authors acknowledged that their TCR sequencing and HLA analysis involved a relatively small number of individuals.

The multiple sclerosis controls were treatment-naive patients affected by stable or active relapsing-remitting disease. TEMRA cells were FACS-enriched and CD8+ and CD4+ T cells negatively isolated. The receptor was derived from a human donor with multiple sclerosis. The rearrangement uses TRBV4-3 and TRBJ2-5, with TRBD2 as a possible D gene (6 bases). Sequencing used CD4+ T cells from PBMCs. CDR3 sequence (DNA): TGCGCCAGCAGCCAAGGCCCTCGCGGGGTGGCGGAGACCCAGTACTTC. Translated, it gives CASSQGPRGVAETQYF.